These T cell receptor beta chains were read from a single sample in a study of vaccination and CD4 T cells after COVID-19. Antigens of these TCRs are unknown. TCRdb passed the PCR reads through MiXCR, listing each CDR3 protein once. The repertoire holds about 14,000 distinct CDR3 sequences, 33% seen once, with roughly 10% in the top ten. The material was CD4+ T cells from blood, cultured in vitro, obtained after SARS-CoV-2 vaccination. The receptors here all came from a human donor who had recovered from COVID-19. The CDR3 runs from the conserved cysteine through the conserved F or W. Each record gives: D gene, clone size, J gene, V gene, CDR3 protein, CDR3 DNA. The D gene is left open where the match is weak. Rows give clone size only sometimes, using once, few, many, or a class for an expanded clone.

>.|.|TRBJ2-7|TRBV6-5
CASSYSERYEQYF
TGTGCCAGCAGTTATTCTGAAAGATACGAGCAGTACTTC
>.|.|TRBJ2-7|TRBV7-8
CASSLRPTVGPGYEQYF
TGTGCCAGCAGCTTAAGGCCTACGGTCGGGCCGGGGTACGAGCAGTACTTC
>.|.|TRBJ2-2|TRBV2
CASLPSHTGELFF
TGTGCCAGCCTGCCGTCCCACACCGGGGAGCTGTTTTTT
>.|.|TRBJ2-5|TRBV7-9
CASSLLSGQGETQYF
TGTGCCAGCAGCTTACTGTCGGGGCAAGGAGAGACCCAGTACTTC
>.|.|TRBJ1-5|TRBV6-2/TRBV6-3
CASSYPEGYQPQHF
TGTGCCAGCAGTTACCCGGAGGGGTATCAGCCCCAGCATTTT
>TRBD1|.|TRBJ1-4|TRBV27
CASSSTRQGIDEKLFF
TGTGCCAGCAGTTCCACCAGACAGGGTATAGATGAAAAACTGTTTTTT
>.|.|TRBJ2-7|TRBV29-1
CSVELDSSYEQYF
TGCAGCGTTGAGTTGGACAGCTCCTACGAGCAGTACTTC
>.|.|TRBJ2-7|TRBV2
CASSEGNSYEQYF
TGTGCCAGCAGTGAAGGGAACTCCTACGAGCAGTACTTC
>.|.|TRBJ2-5|TRBV7-9
CASTPPEETQYF
TGTGCCAGCACCCCCCCGGAAGAGACCCAGTACTTC
>.|few|TRBJ1-5|TRBV7-9
CASSLAAGPNQPQHF
TGTGCCAGCAGCTTAGCAGCCGGGCCCAATCAGCCCCAGCATTTT
>.|.|TRBJ2-5|TRBV20-1
CSARTLRGRTQETQYF
TGCAGTGCTCGGACACTTAGGGGACGAACACAAGAGACCCAGTACTTC
>TRBD2|.|TRBJ2-7|TRBV5-4
CASSLASGRLYEQYF
TGTGCCAGCAGCTTGGCCAGCGGGAGGTTATACGAGCAGTACTTC
>.|few|TRBJ1-2|TRBV6-2/TRBV6-3
CASRYDSAAGGYTF
TGTGCCAGCAGGTATGACAGCGCAGCAGGAGGCTACACCTTC
>.|few|TRBJ1-5|TRBV11-2
CASSLSGTGLGAQHF
TGTGCCAGCAGCTTATCCGGGACGGGACTCGGGGCCCAGCATTTT
>.|few|TRBJ1-6|TRBV28
CASSFSGLPLHF
TGTGCCAGCAGTTTCTCAGGGTTACCCCTCCACTTT
>.|.|TRBJ2-5|TRBV7-9
CASSLAVSYETQYF
TGTGCCAGCAGCTTAGCGGTTAGCTACGAGACCCAGTACTTC
>.|few|TRBJ1-2|TRBV29-1
CSVALGDYYGYTF
TGCAGCGTTGCCCTGGGAGACTACTATGGCTACACCTTC
>.|.|TRBJ2-1|TRBV28
CASGGLTNEQFF
TGTGCCAGCGGGGGTCTGACGAATGAGCAGTTCTTC
>.|.|TRBJ2-1|TRBV7-3
CASSRNRDPRYNEQFF
TGTGCCAGCAGCCGTAATCGGGACCCAAGGTACAATGAGCAGTTCTTC
>TRBD1|few|TRBJ1-5|TRBV7-9
CASSPGTGVVNQPQHF
TGTGCCAGCAGCCCGGGGACAGGTGTCGTCAATCAGCCCCAGCATTTT
>.|.|TRBJ2-7|TRBV11-1
CASSDRFIGYEQYF
TGTGCCAGCAGCGACAGATTTATTGGGTACGAGCAGTACTTC
>.|.|TRBJ2-1|TRBV6-2/TRBV6-3
CASSAHNEQFF
TGTGCCAGCAGTGCACACAATGAGCAGTTCTTC
>.|.|TRBJ2-1|TRBV11-2
CASSLSKGTEQFF
TGTGCCAGCAGCTTAAGTAAAGGGACGGAGCAGTTCTTC
>.|.|TRBJ2-6|TRBV6-1
CASSPLQGSAGANVLTF
TGTGCCAGCAGCCCGCTACAGGGTTCGGCTGGGGCCAACGTCCTGACTTTC
>.|.|TRBJ2-2|TRBV7-3
CASSKWASNTGELFF
TGTGCCAGCAGCAAGTGGGCGTCGAACACCGGGGAGCTGTTTTTT
>TRBD2|.|TRBJ2-1|TRBV7-2
CASSFHPGLAGGSSYNEQFF
TGTGCCAGCAGCTTTCATCCGGGACTAGCGGGAGGGAGCTCCTACAATGAGCAGTTCTTC
>TRBD1|.|TRBJ1-1|TRBV6-2/TRBV6-3
CASSYDGQGTGAEAFF
TGTGCCAGCAGTTACGACGGACAGGGAACAGGGGCTGAAGCTTTCTTT
>TRBD1|few|TRBJ2-2|TRBV24-1
CATAATGYFTSNTGELFF
TGTGCCACCGCAGCGACAGGGTACTTTACATCGAACACCGGGGAGCTGTTTTTT
>TRBD2|few|TRBJ2-1|TRBV7-2
CASSSPGTNNEQFF
TGTGCCAGCAGCTCACCCGGGACTAACAATGAGCAGTTCTTC
>.|few|TRBJ1-5|TRBV6-2/TRBV6-3
CASSYDGIRPYQPQHF
TGTGCCAGCAGTTACGATGGGATCAGACCCTATCAGCCCCAGCATTTT
>.|.|TRBJ2-5|TRBV28
CASSFQGAGLETQYF
TGTGCCAGCAGTTTTCAGGGAGCGGGCCTGGAGACCCAGTACTTC
>TRBD1|few|TRBJ2-3|TRBV5-1
CASSLGDRGSTDTQYF
TGCGCCAGCAGCTTAGGGGACAGGGGGAGCACAGATACGCAGTATTTT
>.|few|TRBJ2-3|TRBV24-1
CATSDARRRTDTQYF
TGTGCCACCAGTGATGCAAGGAGACGCACAGATACGCAGTATTTT
>.|few|TRBJ1-3|TRBV7-9
CASSSLLRAGNTIYF
TGTGCCAGCAGCTCACTCTTAAGGGCTGGAAACACCATATATTTT
>.|.|TRBJ2-1|TRBV20-1
CSAPSEGALSYNEQFF
TGCAGTGCCCCTAGTGAGGGCGCCCTCTCCTACAATGAGCAGTTCTTC
>.|.|TRBJ1-2|TRBV6-2/TRBV6-3
CASSTATAPYGYTF
TGTGCCAGCAGTACCGCGACGGCCCCATATGGCTACACCTTC
>.|.|TRBJ1-4|TRBV20-1
CSASPTRNEKLFF
TGCAGTGCTAGTCCGACTCGGAATGAAAAACTGTTTTTT
>TRBD2|.|TRBJ2-7|TRBV24-1
CATSDPRDTGGYEQYF
TGTGCCACCAGTGACCCCAGGGACACGGGAGGGTACGAGCAGTACTTC
>.|once|TRBJ2-1|TRBV18
CASSPWVAAYNEQFF
TGTGCCAGCTCACCATGGGTAGCGGCCTACAATGAGCAGTTCTTC
>.|.|TRBJ2-5|TRBV4-1
CASSHPDFQETQYF
TGCGCCAGCAGCCACCCGGACTTCCAAGAGACCCAGTACTTC
>TRBD1|.|TRBJ2-3|TRBV20-1
CSARAQGGTDTQYF
TGCAGTGCTAGAGCACAGGGGGGCACAGATACGCAGTATTTT
>TRBD1|.|TRBJ1-1|TRBV6-2/TRBV6-3
CVSSYPSVGQAGWGNTEAFF
TGTGTCAGCAGTTACCCCTCTGTGGGACAGGCCGGTTGGGGGAACACTGAAGCTTTCTTT
>TRBD2|.|TRBJ2-3|TRBV4-2
CASRTSGRPDTQYF
TGTGCCAGCAGGACTAGCGGGAGGCCAGATACGCAGTATTTT
>TRBD1|medium-sized|TRBJ1-5|TRBV20-1
CSARPDRAGQPQHF
TGCAGTGCTAGACCCGACAGGGCGGGACAGCCCCAGCATTTT
>.|.|TRBJ1-1|TRBV7-9
CASSLVGRSYEAFF
TGTGCCAGCAGCTTAGTGGGGCGGAGCTATGAAGCTTTCTTT
>TRBD1|.|TRBJ2-5|TRBV20-1
CSAKRTGQETQYF
TGCAGTGCTAAAAGGACAGGGCAAGAGACCCAGTACTTC
>TRBD2|.|TRBJ2-4|TRBV28
CASRAADTGGIQYF
TGTGCCAGCAGAGCCGCGGACACGGGAGGCATTCAGTACTTC
>TRBD1|.|TRBJ2-7|TRBV2
CASRERTGRDEQYF
TGTGCCAGCAGGGAAAGGACAGGTCGGGACGAGCAGTACTTC
>TRBD1|medium-sized|TRBJ1-2|TRBV20-1
CSARDQGGSNYGYTF
TGCAGTGCTAGAGATCAGGGGGGTTCTAACTATGGCTACACCTTC
>.|.|TRBJ2-5|TRBV6-1
CASSLPLGETQYF
TGTGCCAGCAGCCTCCCGTTGGGTGAGACCCAGTACTTC
>TRBD1|.|TRBJ2-7|TRBV6-2/TRBV6-3
CASRSDRGYFYEQYF
TGTGCCAGCAGGTCTGACAGGGGATACTTCTACGAGCAGTACTTC
>.|.|TRBJ2-7|TRBV10-1
CASSEWGRGAVGGEQYF
TGCGCCAGCAGTGAGTGGGGTAGGGGGGCTGTTGGCGGCGAGCAGTACTTC
>TRBD2|few|TRBJ2-5|TRBV11-2
CASSPPGASGRNKQETQYF
TGTGCCAGCAGCCCCCCAGGGGCTAGCGGGAGGAACAAGCAAGAGACCCAGTACTTC